What follows are 2 T cell receptor beta chains derived from one specimen sequenced in a study of blood T cell repertoires in COVID-19. The method was immunoSEQ multiplex PCR; TCRdb's version includes in-frame clones alone and lacks a portion of them. The sample records 260,000 or so clones, 75% to 90% being singletons. The specimen was peripheral blood. These receptors all stem from a human donor in a cohort sampled during active COVID-19.

V is TRBV21-1 and J is TRBJ2-7; whether TRBD1, the table's D call, matches the DNA was not checked. TRBV21-1 is a documented pseudogene. The CDR3 sequence is 18 residues long. The CDR3 coding sequence is TGTGCCAGCAGCCCGCCACCTAGGGTACAGGTTGTATCCTACGAGCAGTACTTC. It specifies CASSPPPRVQVVSYEQYF.

The CDR3 loop reads CASSSGAGVNEQFF. The CDR3 DNA reads TGTGCCAGCAGCTCCGGTGCGGGGGTCAATGAGCAGTTCTTC. V usage is TRBV7-2 and J usage is TRBJ2-1, with 7 bases that match TRBD2. The CDR3 runs to 14 residues. J gave up 6 bases and V 4 bases, and 6 bases lay outside the gene matches. CDR1 is SGHTA and CDR2 is FQGNSA in the germline V gene.